This passage covers 9 T cell receptor beta chains from one sample sequenced in a study of blood T cells in healthy people across ages. The use of a sample-barcoded 5' primer and a J-beta primer mix characterized a second PCR of roughly 6 to 12 cycles. TCRdb re-derived calls from the 5' RACE reads in MiXCR, one entry per CDR3 protein. The sample lists 600,000 or so distinct CDR3 sequences, approximately 30% occurring once. The specimen sequenced was blood. The source is a woman of 80 years or more in good health.

This clonotype has more than one count but fewer than ten. The chain recombines TRBV28 with TRBJ1-1; TRBD1 might be the D (5 bases). Germline loops: CDR1 MDHEN, CDR2 SYDVKM. The CDR3 is made up of 14 amino acids. Trimming took off 6 bases at V and 4 bases at J, with 15 bases between the two ends. CDR3 loop: CASRTGVDSTEAFF. For the CDR3, the DNA is TGTGCCAGCAGGACGGGGGTGGATAGCACTGAAGCTTTCTTT.

This clonotype was detected many times. The CDR3 bases are TGTGCCAGCAGTGTTCCGGGGGGCGTGGAGACCCAGTACTTC. Translating it yields CASSVPGGVETQYF. J is TRBJ2-5 and V is TRBV2; possible D gene TRBD2, 7 bases. The CDR3 is 14 amino acids. Germline CDR1 SNHLY, CDR2 FYNNEI. Trimming cost V 4 bases and J 5 bases, with 14 bases left between them.

This clonotype was seen ten or more times. The chain links TRBV5-1 to TRBJ1-1, with D unresolved. CDR3 length: 13 residues. The germline gives CDR1 SGHRS, CDR2 YFSETQ. Deletions cut 1 base from V and 6 bases from J, with 10 bases between. The DNA of the CDR3 is TGCGCCAGCAGCTTGATCGGGAGTGCTGAAGCTTTCTTT. Its translation is CASSLIGSAEAFF.

To note about this clonotype: Compared with germline, one end of the junction differs, possibly owing to a read error. CDR3 loop: CASSFRSSNTGERFF. For the CDR3, the DNA is TGTGCCAGCAGTTTCAGGAGCTCGAACACCGGGGAGCGGTTTTTT. The chain combines TRBV12-3 or TRBV12-4 with TRBJ2-2; TRBD2 is a possible D gene (5 bases). CDR3 length: 15 amino acids.

Concerning this clonotype: A much larger clone lies one base from this, so it may be a read error. The chain has TRBV29-1 and TRBJ2-5; D possibly corresponds to TRBD2 (6 bases). The J call may be mistaken, given a closer DNA end match to TRBJ2-7. The CDR3 is 15 residues long. Per germline, CDR1 SQVTM and CDR2 ANQGSEA. The CDR3 region is CSVDPNGRGGHEQYF. As DNA, the CDR3 is TGCAGCGTTGATCCCAACGGACGGGGAGGTCACGAGCAGTACTTC.

At least ten counts were recorded for this clonotype. V and J are TRBV14 and TRBJ2-4; 10 bases fit TRBD2. The DNA matches TRBJ2-7 better at its end, which makes the J call doubtful. This CDR3 has 15 residues. CDR1 and CDR2 from the germline V gene are SGHDN and FVKESK. CDR3 region: CASSAIPGLATEQYF. CDR3 nucleotide sequence: TGTGCCAGCAGCGCTATTCCGGGACTAGCGACCGAGCAGTACTTC.

This clonotype showed up just once. In nucleotides, the CDR3 is TGTGCCAGCAGCCATCCCGATACAGCTAACTATGGCTACACCTTC. Encoded protein: CASSHPDTANYGYTF. The V gene is TRBV7-2, the J gene TRBJ1-2; D uncertain. Trimming cost V 5 bases and J 0 bases, with 13 bases left between them. The CDR3 is made up of 15 amino acids. The germline CDR1 and CDR2 sequences are SGHTA and FQGNSA.

This clonotype was picked up many times. This chain joins TRBV12-3 or TRBV12-4 and TRBJ1-1; 7 bases align to TRBD1. V trimming: 7 bases; J trimming: 1 base; junction bases outside the gene matches: 15. CDR3 size: 17 residues. This chain's CDR3 is CASTLGQPPLTNTEAFF. Here the CDR3 DNA reads TGTGCCAGCACACTGGGACAGCCCCCTCTTACGAACACTGAAGCTTTCTTT.

This clonotype came up many times. The chain employs TRBV5-1 and TRBJ1-2; D possibly corresponds to TRBD1 (5 bases). CDR3 length: 14 amino acids. Germline CDR1 is SGHRS and CDR2 is YFSETQ. V dropped 1 base and J dropped 3 bases, with 10 bases sitting between them. CDR3 nucleotides: TGCGCCAGCAGCTTGACAAGGGGTGACTATGGCTACACCTTC. It specifies CASSLTRGDYGYTF. Variable domain in full (rest from reference TRBV5-1 and TRBJ1-2): KAGVTQTPRYLIKTRGQQVTLSCSPISGHRSVSWYQQTPGQGLQFLFEYFSETQRNKGNFPGRFSGRQFSNSRSEMNVSTLELGDSALYLCASSLTRGDYGYTFGSGTRLTVV.